The present TCR beta chain was sequenced within a study of cytomegalovirus exposure and HLA in healthy donors. Study results and limitations: Some V segments (TRBV6-2 and TRBV6-3 among them) were excluded as indistinguishable. Several top significant clusters appeared, in a later analysis, to be linked to common viral pathogens.

Both 60 Vbeta primers and 13 Jbeta primers went into the PCR. Sequencing was performed with immunoSEQ multiplex PCR; in TCRdb, only in-frame clones are kept and a portion is missing. This table holds a few hundred thousand clones, about 75% found once. The CDR3 is 15 residues long. Trimming removed 3 bases at V and 3 bases at J, with 15 bases between. CDR1 and CDR2 from the germline V gene are MNHEY and SMNVEV (reference sequence). As regards this clone: What it binds is not known.

The chain joins TRBV27 to TRBJ2-7; tentative D call: TRBD1 (6 bases). The sequencing sample was made of PBMCs. The TCR sequence derives from a female donor in good health and CMV-seronegative. CDR3 region: CASSFTGHWVYEQYF. The CDR3 bases are TGTGCCAGCAGTTTCACGGGACATTGGGTCTACGAGCAGTACTTC.